A single sample is the source of the 4 T cell receptor beta chains below, sequenced in a study of cytomegalovirus exposure and HLA in healthy donors (TCRdb year 2017). Libraries were prepared through the immunoSEQ multiplex PCR assay. For the multiplex PCR, a mixture combining 60 forward primers for TCR Vbeta segments and 13 reverse primers for TCR Jbeta segments was used. TCRdb provides this immuneACCESS table in a form limited to in-frame rearrangements. Some clones are lacking; in checked studies, under half of them reflect an unresolved V gene, and why the rest are absent is not known. The sample records tens of thousands of clones, roughly 80% of which are singletons. The ten largest clones represent 2.7% of the sample. Specimen: PBMCs. The origin of the receptors is a young man in good health and CMV-seronegative.

This clone was found once. The rearrangement uses TRBV6-5 and TRBJ1-6; 8 bases line up with TRBD1. The germline V gene has CDR1 MNHEY and CDR2 SVGAGI. With V trimmed by 0 bases and J by 14 bases, 6 bases remained unmatched. CDR3 length equals 14 residues. CDR3 amino acids: CASSYSVTGVSLHF. In DNA, the CDR3 is TGTGCCAGCAGTTACTCGGTGACAGGGGTCTCCCTCCACTTT.

The chain couples TRBV30 to TRBJ1-2, with no clear D. CDR3 length equals 13 residues. The V end was cut by 0 bases, the J end by 6 bases, with 11 bases between. Looked up from germline, CDR1 is GTSNPN and CDR2 is SVGIG (reference sequence). The CDR3 here is CAWSVSEGNGYTF. The CDR3 region has the DNA TGTGCCTGGAGTGTATCAGAGGGCAATGGCTACACCTTC.

The J gene is TRBJ1-1, the V gene TRBV30; unclear D gene. Germline-derived CDR1 and CDR2 are GTSNPN and SVGIG (reference sequence). Trimming shortened V by 2 bases and J by 1 base, and 14 bases separated the two germline ends. CDR3 length equals 15 residues. Written as DNA, the CDR3 is TGTGCCTGGAGTCCCGGAGGACCTGGGAACACTGAAGCTTTCTTT. Encoded protein: CAWSPGGPGNTEAFF.

The V gene is TRBV25-1, the J gene TRBJ2-2; D is ambiguous. Germline loops: CDR1 MGHDK, CDR2 SYGVNS. V was pared by 6 bases and J by 3 bases, with 8 bases between. The CDR3 runs to 13 residues. CDR3 bases: TGTGCCAGCAGGCTCCGGTACACCGGGGAGCTGTTTTTT. Protein: CASRLRYTGELFF. The variable domain in full, with the rest retrieved from reference TRBV25-1 and TRBJ2-2, is EADIYQTPRYLVIGTGKKITLECSQTMGHDKMYWYQQDPGMELHLIHYSYGVNSTEKGDLSSESTVSRIRTEHFPLTLESARPSHTSQYLCASRLRYTGELFFGEGSRLTVL.